What follows are 25 T cell receptor beta chains derived from one specimen sequenced in a study of a mutant IDH1 vaccine in newly diagnosed glioma. Time point specified: week 35, safety follow-up. Doses comprised 300 ug of mutant IDH1 20-mer peptide each, plus topical imiquimod. These TCRs' antigens remain unknown. Produced via immunoSEQ multiplex PCR; TCRdb's table is partial and in-frame only. The table has roughly 69,000 clones, around 90% seen once. The sample consisted of PBMCs, taken from a glioma patient whose treatment included an IDH1 peptide vaccine. The receptors were sampled from a man in his thirties or forties with glioma.

The rearrangement uses TRBV10-2 and TRBJ1-1; D not certain. Trimming took off 3 bases at V and 7 bases at J, with 6 bases between the two ends. This CDR3 has 11 residues. Germline loops: CDR1 WSHSY, CDR2 SAAADI. CDR3 amino acids: CASSDRGEAFF. The DNA of the CDR3 is TGCGCCAGCAGTGATCGGGGTGAAGCTTTCTTT.

J is TRBJ1-5 and V is TRBV28; weak D call: TRBD1 (5 bases). The germline V gene has CDR1 MDHEN and CDR2 SYDVKM. The CDR3 loop spans 16 amino acids. Deletions cut 6 bases from V and 2 bases from J, with 17 bases between. In DNA form, the CDR3 reads TGTGCCAGCAGAGGATCCACAGGTTCGGGCAATCAGCCCCAGCATTTT. It translates to CASRGSTGSGNQPQHF.

This clone was detected only a few times. V gene TRBV28 combines with J gene TRBJ2-2, with a weak D call TRBD2 (5 bases). The length of the CDR3 is 15 residues. Germline V gene lookup returns CDR1 MDHEN and CDR2 SYDVKM. Trimming removed 4 bases from V and 4 bases from J, with 13 bases in between. The CDR3 is CASSSTPGFTGELFF. The CDR3 DNA sequence: TGTGCCAGCAGTTCAACACCGGGGTTCACCGGGGAGCTGTTTTTT.

This sequence joins TRBV15 and TRBJ2-5; perhaps TRBD2 as D (6 bases). Germline-derived CDR1 and CDR2 are LNHNV and YYDKDF (reference sequence). V lost 4 bases, J lost 4 bases, and 13 bases lay in between. The CDR3 contains 14 residues. CDR3 DNA sequence: TGTGCCACCAGCACCACCGGGAGAGGAGAGACCCAGTACTTC. It translates to CATSTTGRGETQYF.

The V gene is TRBV5-1, the J gene TRBJ2-3, with unresolved D. This CDR3 is built from 13 residues. The ends were cut back, 0 bases at V and 9 bases at J, with 11 bases in the middle. Germline values: CDR1 SGHRS, CDR2 YFSETQ. In DNA, the CDR3 is TGCGCCAGCAGCTTGGATTTAATAGGGACGCAGTATTTT. Translating gives CASSLDLIGTQYF.

This chain uses TRBV2 with TRBJ2-5; D remains unclear. The better agreement between TRBJ2-7 and the DNA end casts doubt on the J call. The CDR3 covers 14 residues. CDR1 is SNHLY and CDR2 is FYNNEI in the germline V gene. As DNA, the CDR3 is TGTGCCACTCCATCGAATTCGCCCCCCTACGAGCAGTACTTC. It yields the protein CATPSNSPPYEQYF.

DNA of the CDR3: TGTGCCAGCAGTCGCCTAGCGACCCACACAGATACGCAGTATTTT. It translates to CASSRLATHTDTQYF. The chain links TRBV25-1 to TRBJ2-3; a weak D match, TRBD2 (6 bases). This CDR3 has 15 amino acids. Per germline, CDR1 MGHDK and CDR2 SYGVNS. The V end lost 5 bases, the J end lost 2 bases, and 14 bases lay between the germline ends.

The chain couples TRBV5-4 to TRBJ1-1; maybe TRBD1 (5 bases). Germline V gene lookup returns CDR1 SGHNT and CDR2 YYREEE (reference sequence). The V gene lost 3 bases and the J gene lost 1 base, with 19 bases spanning the gap. The CDR3 is 17 residues long. CDR3 sequence (DNA): TGTGCCAGCAGCTCCCCGGGACCAAGGAAAAGGAACACTGAAGCTTTCTTT. As protein: CASSSPGPRKRNTEAFF.

This clone turned up a few times. The J gene is TRBJ1-2, the V gene TRBV11-2; TRBD1 aligns across 7 bases. The CDR3 loop spans 16 amino acids. CDR1 is SGHAT, CDR2 FQNNGV, per germline. V lost 4 bases, J lost 4 bases, and 12 bases stayed unmatched. The CDR3 bases are TGTGCCAGCAGCTCACCCACATCACAGGGGACCTATGGCTACACCTTC. It translates to CASSSPTSQGTYGYTF.

The chain couples TRBV2 to TRBJ1-3; no clear D gene. Trimming took 0 bases from V and 2 from J, leaving 11 bases between them. The CDR3 has 16 amino acids. Germline CDR1 is SNHLY and CDR2 is FYNNEI. In DNA form, the CDR3 reads TGTGCCAGCAGTGAAGCCACGCAGTACCCTGGAAACACCATATATTTT. Translation gives CASSEATQYPGNTIYF.

V gene TRBV19 combines with J gene TRBJ1-1; no firm D call. Per the germline V gene, CDR1 is LNHDA and CDR2 is SQIVND (reference sequence). The CDR3 is 18 residues long. V was shortened by 5 bases and J by 0 bases, with 22 bases between the two germline ends. The CDR3 loop reads CASSPSIRRASMNTEAFF. CDR3 sequence (DNA): TGTGCCAGTAGTCCGTCTATTAGGAGGGCTAGTATGAACACTGAAGCTTTCTTT.

The rearrangement links TRBV27 to TRBJ2-7, with 10 bases lining up with TRBD1. V lost 5 bases, J lost 2 bases, and 6 bases stayed unmatched. The CDR3 is made up of 15 amino acids. Germline assignment: CDR1 MNHEY and CDR2 SMNVEV (reference sequence). The CDR3 coding sequence is TGTGCCAGCAGTGCCAAGACAGGGGGCCCCTACGAGCAGTACTTC. Translation gives CASSAKTGGPYEQYF.

This clone was recorded a few times. This chain connects TRBV7-3 to TRBJ1-5; D is unclear. Germline CDR1 is SGHTA and CDR2 is FQGTGA. Trimming shortened V by 5 bases and J by 7 bases, and 12 bases separated the two germline ends. The length of the CDR3 is 13 residues. CDR3 sequence: CASSHPPRQPQHF. CDR3 bases: TGTGCCAGCAGCCATCCCCCGAGGCAGCCCCAGCATTTT.

This chain connects TRBV29-1 to TRBJ2-5, with D maybe TRBD1 (5 bases). With 7 bases removed from V and 4 bases from J, the gap between germline ends came to 16 bases. The germline V gene encodes CDR1 SQVTM and CDR2 ANQGSEA. The CDR3 loop spans 13 amino acids. CDR3 sequence (DNA): TGCAGCGCCGAAGGAAGGGGTCGAGAGACCCAGTACTTC. Its protein is CSAEGRGRETQYF.

V is TRBV7-2 and J is TRBJ2-5; 9 positions agree with TRBD1. The J call may not be correct, given that the DNA end is closer to TRBJ2-7. CDR3 length equals 17 residues. Germline loops: CDR1 SGHTA, CDR2 FQGNSA. Written as DNA, the CDR3 is TGTGCCAGCAGCCGAACAAGGGACAGGGTCCTTACGTACGAGCAGTACTTC. This sequence encodes CASSRTRDRVLTYEQYF.

The rearrangement uses TRBV6-5 and TRBJ2-7; D unresolved. V lost 3 bases, J lost 0 bases, and 9 bases lay in between. The CDR3 length is 14 residues. Per the germline V gene, CDR1 is MNHEY and CDR2 is SVGAGI. CDR3 sequence reads: CASSYRESSYEQYF. The CDR3 bases are TGTGCCAGCAGTTATAGGGAAAGCTCCTACGAGCAGTACTTC.

The J gene is TRBJ2-1, the V gene TRBV11-2, with D uncertain. Trimming left V 6 bases short and J 6 bases short, with 12 bases between. The germline gives CDR1 SGHAT, CDR2 FQNNGV. The CDR3 covers 13 residues. As DNA, the CDR3 is TGTGCCAGCAGTCAGGACCGACTCAATGAGCAGTTCTTC. This encodes CASSQDRLNEQFF.

The V call is TRBV7-8, the J call TRBJ1-2, with D perhaps matching TRBD1 (5 bases). This CDR3 has 12 residues. Germline CDR1 and CDR2: SGHVS and FQNEAQ. Trimming took off 0 bases at V and 10 bases at J, with 9 bases between the two ends. CDR3 nucleotide sequence: TGTGCCAGCAGCTTAGCTCAGGGTTTCTACACCTTC. Amino acid sequence: CASSLAQGFYTF. Full variable domain (missing parts from reference TRBV7-8 and TRBJ1-2): GAGVSQSPRYKVAKRGQDVALRCDPISGHVSLFWYQQALGQGPEFLTYFQNEAQLDKSGLPSDRFFAERPEGSVSTLKIQRTQQEDSAVYLCASSLAQGFYTFGSGTRLTVV.

This clone was counted between two and nine times. The chain links TRBV11-2 to TRBJ1-4; D not certain. The ends were cut back, 0 bases at V and 4 bases at J, with 9 bases in the middle. Looked up from germline, CDR1 is SGHAT and CDR2 is FQNNGV. This CDR3 has 15 amino acids. CDR3 protein: CASSLESQNNEKLFF. The CDR3 DNA reads TGTGCCAGCAGCTTAGAATCCCAGAATAATGAAAAACTGTTTTTT.

With respect to this clone: The junction and the germline gene differ at one end; a read error may be behind it. This chain uses TRBV7-2 with TRBJ2-3, with 9 bases matching TRBD1. Germline loops: CDR1 SGHTA, CDR2 FQGNSA. The CDR3 sequence is 13 residues long. The CDR3 here is CASSSETGGTLNF. DNA for the CDR3: TGTGCCAGCAGCTCCGAAACAGGGGGCACCCTGAATTTT.

For the CDR3, the DNA is TGTGCCAGTAGTATTTCAGGGGAACAGCCCCAGCATTTT. It specifies CASSISGEQPQHF. V and J are TRBV19 and TRBJ1-5, with a weak D call TRBD1 (6 bases). Between the trimmed V and J ends, which lost 3 bases and 7 bases, there was a span of 10 bases. The CDR3 has 13 amino acids. Germline V gene data show CDR1 as LNHDA and CDR2 as SQIVND (reference sequence).

This clone was counted between two and nine times. The V call is TRBV7-9, the J call TRBJ2-1; the D call may be TRBD1 or TRBD2 (6 bases each). Trimming left V 2 bases short and J 9 bases short, with 11 bases between. In germline, CDR1 is SEHNR, CDR2 FQNEAQ (reference sequence). This CDR3 has 13 residues. CDR3 in DNA: TGTGCCAGCAGCTTATCGGGGGCCGGTGAGCAGTTCTTC. Translated: CASSLSGAGEQFF.

V is TRBV20-1 and J is TRBJ2-1; 7 bases align to TRBD2. The trim removed 4 bases at V and 8 bases at J, leaving 2 bases unmatched. This CDR3 region has 11 residues. Germline V gene data show CDR1 as DFQATT and CDR2 as SNEGSKA (reference sequence). In DNA, the CDR3 is TGCAGTGCTACAGCGGGGTATGAGCAGTTCTTC. Translation gives CSATAGYEQFF.

This sequence joins TRBV4-1 and TRBJ2-1; possibly TRBD1 for D (6 bases). V was pared by 5 bases and J by 3 bases, with 11 bases between. The CDR3 contains 14 residues. Per germline, CDR1 MGHRA and CDR2 YSYEKL. The CDR3 here is CASSGGRSYNEQFF. The CDR3 coding sequence is TGCGCCAGCAGCGGGGGCAGGAGCTACAATGAGCAGTTCTTC.

The rearrangement joins TRBV30 to TRBJ1-1, with D perhaps matching TRBD1 (5 bases). Germline V gene lookup returns CDR1 GTSNPN and CDR2 SVGIG (reference sequence). This CDR3 region has 12 residues. Trimming shortened V by 4 bases and J by 3 bases, and 9 bases separated the two germline ends. In DNA, the CDR3 is TGTGCCTGGACGTTCAGGGACACTGAAGCTTTCTTT. Translated, it gives CAWTFRDTEAFF. Filled out from reference TRBV30 and TRBJ1-1, the complete variable domain reads SQTIHQWPATLVQPVGSPLSLECTVEGTSNPNLYWYRQAAGRGLQLLFYSVGIGQISSEVPQNLSASRPQDRQFILSSKKLLLSDSGFYLCAWTFRDTEAFFGQGTRLTVV.